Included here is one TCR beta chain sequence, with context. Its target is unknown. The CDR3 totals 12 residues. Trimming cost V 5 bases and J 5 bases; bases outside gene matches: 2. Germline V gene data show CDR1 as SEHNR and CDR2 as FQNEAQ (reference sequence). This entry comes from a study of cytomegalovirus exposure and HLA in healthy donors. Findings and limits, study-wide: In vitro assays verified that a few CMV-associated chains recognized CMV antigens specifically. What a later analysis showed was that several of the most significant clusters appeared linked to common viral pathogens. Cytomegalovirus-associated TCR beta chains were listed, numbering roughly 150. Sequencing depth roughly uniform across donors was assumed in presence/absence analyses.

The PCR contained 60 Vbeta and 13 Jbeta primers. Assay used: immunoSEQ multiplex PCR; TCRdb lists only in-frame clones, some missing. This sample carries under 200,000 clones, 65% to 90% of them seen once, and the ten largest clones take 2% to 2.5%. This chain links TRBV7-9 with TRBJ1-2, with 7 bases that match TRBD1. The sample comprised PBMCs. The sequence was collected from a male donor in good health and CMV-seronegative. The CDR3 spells CASSGQDYGYTF. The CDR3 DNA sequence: TGTGCCAGCAGCGGACAGGATTATGGCTACACCTTC.